These 7 T cell receptor beta chains came from one sample sequenced in a study of T cell responses to AZD1222 COVID-19 vaccine. Profiled with immunoSEQ multiplex PCR; TCRdb holds only in-frame clones, not every one. Of around 120,000 clones in the sample, around 85% were seen once. Source: peripheral blood, taken on day 0 of AZD1222 vaccination. The receptors were sampled from an adult in good health.

This clone was seen a few times. V gene TRBV21-1 combines with J gene TRBJ2-2; the table assigns TRBD2, which was not confirmed against the DNA. TRBV21-1 is assigned pseudogene status. The CDR3 has 15 amino acids. This CDR3 is CASSPEGVSTGELFF. The CDR3 DNA sequence: TGTGCCAGCAGCCCTGAGGGAGTGAGCACCGGGGAGCTGTTTTTT.

The rearrangement uses TRBV5-1 and TRBJ2-2; D ambiguous. Germline lookup yields CDR1 SGHRS and CDR2 YFSETQ. Trimming took off 3 bases at V and 2 bases at J, with 5 bases between the two ends. This CDR3 region has 13 residues. The CDR3 region has the DNA TGCGCCAGCAGCTGGGGAAACACCGGGGAGCTGTTTTTT. This codes for CASSWGNTGELFF.

V gene TRBV7-9 combines with J gene TRBJ2-3, with 12 bases identical to TRBD2. The CDR3 loop spans 15 amino acids. Germline assignment: CDR1 SEHNR and CDR2 FQNEAQ (reference sequence). With V trimmed by 6 bases and J by 2 bases, 3 bases remained unmatched. The CDR3 DNA is TGTGCCAGCAGGCGGACTAGCGGGAACACAGATACGCAGTATTTT. Its translation: CASRRTSGNTDTQYF.

The V and J genes are TRBV29-1 and TRBJ1-1; no reliable D call. CDR1 SQVTM and CDR2 ANQGSEA come from the germline V gene. The CDR3 consists of 11 residues. Trimming pared 3 bases from V and 6 bases from J, leaving 8 bases between. The CDR3 DNA reads TGCAGCGTTGAGGTAGGCGCTGAAGCTTTCTTT. This codes for CSVEVGAEAFF.

The CDR3 protein is CASSLKPGGVNQPQHF. CDR3 sequence (DNA): TGTGCCAGCAGCTTAAAGCCGGGAGGGGTCAATCAGCCCCAGCATTTT. The chain is built from TRBV7-2 and TRBJ1-5; tentatively, D is TRBD1 (5 bases). The CDR3 extends over 16 amino acids. Germline loops: CDR1 SGHTA, CDR2 FQGNSA. With 2 bases removed from V and 3 bases from J, the gap between germline ends came to 14 bases.

This chain uses TRBV28 with TRBJ1-5; weak D call: TRBD1 (6 bases). Germline V gene sequence: CDR1 MDHEN, CDR2 SYDVKM. Trimming removed 6 bases at V and 6 bases at J, with 21 bases between. CDR3 length: 16 amino acids. The CDR3 DNA follows: TGTGCCAGCAGCGGGGGGGCTGCGGGGGGACGTCAGCCCCAGCATTTT. Translated: CASSGGAAGGRQPQHF.

The gene calls are TRBV4-3 and TRBJ2-6; D is undetermined. Trimming removed 0 bases at V and 0 bases at J, with 9 bases between. Germline CDR1 is LGHNA and CDR2 is YSLEER. CDR3 length: 17 amino acids. CDR3 DNA: TGCGCCAGCAGCCAAGAAGGCAGCCACTCTGGGGCCAACGTCCTGACTTTC. Translated, it gives CASSQEGSHSGANVLTF.